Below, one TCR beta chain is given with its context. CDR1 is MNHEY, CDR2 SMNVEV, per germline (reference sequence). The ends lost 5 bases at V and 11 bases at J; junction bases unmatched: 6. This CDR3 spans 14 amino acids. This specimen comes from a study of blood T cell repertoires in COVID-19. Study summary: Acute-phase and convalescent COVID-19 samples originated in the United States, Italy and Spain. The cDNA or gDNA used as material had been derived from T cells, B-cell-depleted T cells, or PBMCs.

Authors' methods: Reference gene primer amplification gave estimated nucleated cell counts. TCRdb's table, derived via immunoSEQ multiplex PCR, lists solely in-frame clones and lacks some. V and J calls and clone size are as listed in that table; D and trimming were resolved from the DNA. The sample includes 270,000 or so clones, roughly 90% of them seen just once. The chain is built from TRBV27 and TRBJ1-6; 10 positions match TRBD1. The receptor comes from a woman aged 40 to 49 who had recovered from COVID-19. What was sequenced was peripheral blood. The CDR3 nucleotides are TGTGCCAGCAGTCAGGGACAGGGGCGGGCACCCCTCCACTTT. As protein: CASSQGQGRAPLHF.